The 30 T cell receptor beta chains below were found in one sample sequenced in a study of tumor-infiltrating lymphocytes in localized non-small cell lung cancer. Assay used: immunoSEQ multiplex PCR; TCRdb lists only in-frame clones, some missing. The table has roughly 13,000 clones, about 74% seen once. The specimen was uninvolved lung tissue not adjacent to the tumor. The receptors stem from a human donor with non-small cell lung cancer.

The chain combines TRBV10-2 with TRBJ2-5; D is possibly TRBD1 (6 bases). The CDR3 runs 13 residues. Germline CDR1 reads WSHSY; CDR2 reads SAAADI. Trimming pared 6 bases from V and 4 bases from J, leaving 12 bases between. CDR3 sequence reads: CASSPGARETQYF. CDR3 nucleotide sequence: TGCGCCAGCAGCCCAGGGGCCAGAGAGACCCAGTACTTC.

This sequence joins TRBV6-1 and TRBJ2-3, with 8 bases lining up with TRBD1. The V segment lost 4 bases and the J segment 6 bases; nucleotides outside the gene matches: 9. In germline, CDR1 is MNHNS, CDR2 SASEGT. CDR3 length equals 15 residues. The CDR3 loop is CASSGTGGFTDTQYF. The CDR3 DNA is TGTGCCAGCAGTGGAACAGGGGGATTCACGGATACGCAGTATTTT.

This clone was counted once. The V and J genes are TRBV30 and TRBJ1-5; D call uncertain. The length of the CDR3 is 13 residues. In germline, CDR1 is GTSNPN, CDR2 SVGIG (reference sequence). Trimming cost V 0 bases and J 7 bases, with 10 bases left between them. The CDR3 sequence is CAWSVLEGQPQHF. The CDR3 DNA reads as TGTGCCTGGAGTGTACTGGAAGGGCAGCCCCAGCATTTT.

The table lists this clone with a count of one. The CDR3 here is CASSIAGTGGEQFF. In nucleotides, the CDR3 is TGTGCCAGTAGTATTGCCGGGACCGGCGGTGAGCAGTTCTTC. This chain joins TRBV19 and TRBJ2-1; D could derive from TRBD1 or TRBD2 (5 bases each). Germline assignment: CDR1 LNHDA and CDR2 SQIVND (reference sequence). The CDR3 is made up of 14 amino acids. V lost 3 bases and J 9 bases, leaving 15 bases between the germline ends.

The rearrangement links TRBV29-1 to TRBJ2-3, with 8 bases fitting TRBD1. With 3 bases clipped from V and 6 bases from J, the junction kept 2 bases outside the gene matches. The CDR3 covers 12 residues. In germline, CDR1 is SQVTM, CDR2 ANQGSEA. The CDR3 here is CSVEDRDDTQYF. DNA of the CDR3: TGCAGCGTTGAGGACAGGGATGATACGCAGTATTTT.

V usage is TRBV5-6 and J usage is TRBJ2-5; D perhaps matches TRBD2 (6 bases). Germline lookup yields CDR1 SGHDT and CDR2 YYEEEE. CDR3 size: 13 residues. V gave up 7 bases and J gave up 1 base, with 11 bases separating them. CDR3: CASGGGIQETQYF. Written as DNA, the CDR3 is TGTGCCAGCGGCGGCGGGATCCAAGAGACCCAGTACTTC.

V and J are TRBV5-1 and TRBJ2-2; 9 nucleotides agree with TRBD2. CDR1 is SGHRS and CDR2 is YFSETQ in the germline V gene. This CDR3 is 16 amino acids long. V dropped 4 bases and J dropped 7; count of bases not matched to a gene: 11. The CDR3 DNA follows: TGCGCCAGCAGCGTGCTAGCGGGGTCTTCTGGCGGGGAGCTGTTTTTT. Translated: CASSVLAGSSGGELFF. Full variable domain (rest looked up from reference TRBV5-1 and TRBJ2-2): KAGVTQTPRYLIKTRGQQVTLSCSPISGHRSVSWYQQTPGQGLQFLFEYFSETQRNKGNFPGRFSGRQFSNSRSEMNVSTLELGDSALYLCASSVLAGSSGGELFFGEGSRLTVL.

This rearrangement joins TRBV5-1 to TRBJ2-2; 9 bases fit TRBD2. Trimming took 4 bases from V and 5 from J; bases not matched to a gene: 9. CDR1 and CDR2 from the germline V gene are SGHRS and YFSETQ. The CDR3 spans 16 residues. The CDR3 region has the DNA TGCGCCAGCAGCGAGAATAGCGGGAGAGGGACCGGGGAGCTGTTTTTT. This translates into CASSENSGRGTGELFF.

The genes are TRBV9 and TRBJ2-3, with TRBD2 identical over 7 bases. Germline values: CDR1 SGDLS, CDR2 YYNGEE. The trim removed 1 base at V and 4 bases at J, leaving 18 bases unmatched. The CDR3 totals 19 residues. The DNA of the CDR3 is TGTGCCAGCAGCGTATCAGTAGATTGGAGGGAGGGCCGATCAGATACGCAGTATTTT. It is translated as CASSVSVDWREGRSDTQYF. Together with reference TRBV9 and TRBJ2-3, the CDR3 gives the full variable domain: DSGVTQTPKHLITATGQRVTLRCSPRSGDLSVYWYQQSLDQGLQFLIQYYNGEERAKGNILERFSAQQFPDLHSELNLSSLELGDSALYFCASSVSVDWREGRSDTQYFGPGTRLTVL.

This clone appeared a single time. The CDR3 region is CASSTLRTVMNTEAFF. CDR3 DNA: TGTGCCAGCAGTACCCTCCGGACAGTCATGAACACTGAAGCTTTCTTT. This chain links TRBV6-6 with TRBJ1-1, with D possibly being TRBD1 (6 bases). CDR1 is MNHNY, CDR2 SVGAGI, per germline (reference sequence). This CDR3 region has 16 residues. V gave up 5 bases and J gave up 0 bases, with 16 bases separating them.

This clone came up once. This chain connects TRBV6-6 to TRBJ2-5; D is unclear. Trimming pared 2 bases from V and 4 bases from J, leaving 5 bases between. The germline gives CDR1 MNHNY, CDR2 SVGAGI (reference sequence). The CDR3 contains 12 residues. This CDR3 reads CASSYGGETQYF. The CDR3 bases are TGTGCCAGCAGTTACGGCGGAGAGACCCAGTACTTC.

The chain uses TRBV2 and TRBJ1-2, with D maybe TRBD1 (5 bases). Germline V gene data show CDR1 as SNHLY and CDR2 as FYNNEI. CDR3 length: 16 amino acids. V gave up 5 bases and J gave up 0 bases, with 16 bases separating them. The CDR3, as DNA: TGTGCCAGCAGTCCTAGGGGCGGGGAATCTAACTATGGCTACACCTTC. It specifies CASSPRGGESNYGYTF.

This chain joins TRBV7-7 and TRBJ2-3; 9 bases fit TRBD2. The CDR3 sequence is 14 residues long. Germline V gene data show CDR1 as SSHAT and CDR2 as FNYEAQ (reference sequence). Trimming removed 5 bases from V and 7 bases from J; junction bases left unmatched: 7. The CDR3 nucleotides are TGTGCCAGCAGCCCCGGGACTAGCTCGTATACGCAGTATTTT. Amino acid sequence: CASSPGTSSYTQYF.

This clone is termed large (0.1 to 1%). The J gene is TRBJ2-3, the V gene TRBV6-1; 15 bases match TRBD2. V shed 4 bases and J 4 bases; nucleotides not matched to a gene: 0. Per germline, CDR1 MNHNS and CDR2 SASEGT. CDR3 length equals 15 residues. CDR3 DNA sequence: TGTGCCAGCAGTGGGACTAGCGGGGGGGCAGATACGCAGTATTTT. Translating it yields CASSGTSGGADTQYF.

The DNA for the CDR3 is TGTGCCAGCTCACCATTTAGCGACGGTGAGCAGTTCTTC. This sequence encodes CASSPFSDGEQFF. The gene calls are TRBV13 and TRBJ2-1; tentative D call: TRBD2 (5 bases). The germline V and J ends were trimmed by 8 bases and 9 bases, with 17 bases remaining between them. The CDR3 totals 13 residues. From germline, CDR1 is PRHDT and CDR2 FYEKMQ (reference sequence).

V is TRBV5-1 and J is TRBJ1-5; 9 bases align to TRBD1. CDR3 length: 18 amino acids. The V gene's germline CDR1 is SGHRS and CDR2 YFSETQ. The trim removed 2 bases at V and 2 bases at J, leaving 11 bases unmatched. Written as DNA, the CDR3 is TGCGCCAGCAGCTTAGGAACAGGGGGCGGCGGTGGCAATCAGCCCCAGCATTTT. Translating gives CASSLGTGGGGGNQPQHF.

The chain uses TRBV9 and TRBJ2-2, with a possible D match to TRBD2 (7 bases). Trimming stripped 0 bases from V and 3 bases from J, with 12 bases between. The CDR3 is 16 amino acids. The germline CDR1 and CDR2 sequences are SGDLS and YYNGEE. The CDR3 reads CASSVGAGGHTGELFF. In nucleotides, the CDR3 is TGTGCCAGCAGCGTAGGGGCCGGGGGGCACACCGGGGAGCTGTTTTTT.

The chain links TRBV5-1 to TRBJ2-2, with 9 nucleotides matching TRBD2. Per germline, CDR1 SGHRS and CDR2 YFSETQ. V lost 2 bases to trimming and J lost 4 bases; unmatched junction nucleotides: 12. CDR3 length equals 18 residues. The CDR3 spells CASSLIGGGAGTTGELFF. The CDR3 DNA reads as TGCGCCAGCAGCTTAATCGGCGGGGGGGCAGGGACCACCGGGGAGCTGTTTTTT.

CDR3 coding DNA: TGTGCCATCAGTGATATAGGCCCCTATGGCTACACCTTC. Residues: CAISDIGPYGYTF. V gene TRBV10-3 combines with J gene TRBJ1-2; D remains ambiguous. The CDR3 covers 13 residues. Trimming stripped 3 bases from V and 4 bases from J, with 9 bases between. Germline CDR1 is ENHRY and CDR2 is SYGVKD.

To note about this clone: Other DNA sequences in this sample translate to the same CDR3. The V gene is TRBV7-2, the J gene TRBJ2-2, with 13 bases lining up with TRBD2. The junction had 5 bases not matched to a gene; V was cut back by 5 bases and J by 2 bases. The germline gives CDR1 SGHTA, CDR2 FQGNSA. CDR3 length: 17 residues. The CDR3: CASSPGLAGVNTGELFF. The DNA of the CDR3 is TGTGCCAGCAGCCCAGGACTAGCGGGAGTTAACACCGGGGAGCTGTTTTTT.

This sequence joins TRBV19 and TRBJ2-3; 7 bases fit TRBD2. The CDR3 sequence is 14 residues long. V lost 6 bases to trimming and J lost 2 bases; unmatched junction nucleotides: 5. Germline V lookup: CDR1 LNHDA, CDR2 SQIVND (reference sequence). Here the CDR3 DNA reads TGTGCCAGTAGAGGAGCGGGGTACACAGATACGCAGTATTTT. Its protein is CASRGAGYTDTQYF.

In the case of this clone: Distinct nucleotide sequences in the sample also encode this CDR3. This chain links TRBV29-1 with TRBJ1-1; D uncertain. Germline loops: CDR1 SQVTM, CDR2 ANQGSEA. The CDR3 is made up of 12 amino acids. The V and J ends lost 1 base and 4 bases respectively, with 7 bases between them. As DNA, the CDR3 is TGCAGCGTTGAAGGGGGAGGCACTGAAGCTTTCTTT. Encoded protein: CSVEGGGTEAFF.

This clone is a singleton in its sample. The chain employs TRBV30 and TRBJ1-1, with a weak D call TRBD1 (5 bases). V was trimmed by 1 base and J by 3 bases, leaving 9 bases between them. This CDR3 has 13 residues. Germline CDR1 and CDR2: GTSNPN and SVGIG (reference sequence). CDR3 sequence reads: CAWSAQVDTEAFF. The CDR3 DNA follows: TGTGCCTGGAGTGCACAGGTCGACACTGAAGCTTTCTTT.

The chain has TRBV28 and TRBJ2-7; D is possibly TRBD2 (6 bases). Germline V gene data show CDR1 as MDHEN and CDR2 as SYDVKM. The CDR3 length is 14 residues. The ends were cut back, 7 bases at V and 0 bases at J, with 13 bases in the middle. Written as DNA, the CDR3 is TGTGCCAGCAACCAACTCGGGAGCTCCTACGAGCAGTACTTC. Residues: CASNQLGSSYEQYF.

In its sample, this clone was seen once. The chain uses TRBV23-1 and TRBJ2-5, with D unresolved. TRBV23-1 is known as an ORF, though its function is uncertain. The CDR3 is 13 amino acids. With 0 bases removed from V and 5 bases from J, the gap between germline ends came to 7 bases. CDR3 residues: CASSQSRRETQYF. CDR3 DNA sequence: TGCGCCAGCAGTCAATCCCGGCGCGAGACCCAGTACTTC.

The CDR3 region is CASSANGAQETQYF. In DNA, the CDR3 is TGTGCCAGCAGCGCAAACGGGGCACAAGAGACCCAGTACTTC. The rearrangement joins TRBV5-5 to TRBJ2-5, with D perhaps given as TRBD1 or TRBD2 (5 bases each). The CDR3 runs 14 residues. Germline CDR1 SGHKS, CDR2 YYEKEE (reference sequence). Trimming took off 4 bases at V and 2 bases at J, with 12 bases between the two ends.

This clone was recorded only once. V is TRBV6-5 and J is TRBJ2-1; TRBD1 might be the D (6 bases). The V end was cut by 6 bases, the J end by 3 bases, with 12 bases between. In germline, CDR1 is MNHEY, CDR2 SVGAGI. This CDR3 region has 14 residues. The CDR3 loop reads CASSTGKGYNEQFF. The CDR3 DNA reads TGTGCCAGCAGCACAGGGAAAGGCTACAATGAGCAGTTCTTC.

The chain is built from TRBV28 and TRBJ2-5; TRBD1 might be the D (6 bases). The V gene's germline CDR1 is MDHEN and CDR2 SYDVKM. The CDR3 is 13 amino acids. Trimming left V 6 bases short and J 1 base short, with 9 bases between. The CDR3 sequence is CASRGTPQETQYF. The DNA for the CDR3 is TGTGCCAGCAGGGGGACACCCCAAGAGACCCAGTACTTC. Full variable domain (missing parts from reference TRBV28 and TRBJ2-5): DVKVTQSSRYLVKRTGEKVFLECVQDMDHENMFWYRQDPGLGLRLIYFSYDVKMKEKGDIPEGYSVSREKKERFSLILESASTNQTSMYLCASRGTPQETQYFGPGTRLLVL.

This clone has a handful of counts. The chain couples TRBV19 to TRBJ1-4, with D unclear. V was trimmed by 6 bases and J by 10 bases, leaving 12 bases between them. Germline V gene sequence: CDR1 LNHDA, CDR2 SQIVND (reference sequence). CDR3 size: 12 residues. CDR3 nucleotides: TGTGCCAGTAGCGGCGGTACTGGAAAACTGTTTTTT. It codes for CASSGGTGKLFF.

This clone is termed large (0.1 to 1%). The J gene is TRBJ2-2, the V gene TRBV7-6; 13 positions match TRBD2. CDR1 and CDR2 (germline): SGHVS, FNYEAQ. This CDR3 comprises 16 residues. V was pared by 4 bases and J by 8 bases, with 7 bases of the junction left unmatched. The CDR3 DNA sequence: TGTGCCAGCAGCTCCGGGACTAGCGGGATCAGGGGGGAGCTGTTTTTT. Protein sequence: CASSSGTSGIRGELFF.